This TCR beta chain was observed in a study of graft-versus-host responses after intestinal transplantation. Study background: Each recipient received anti-thymocyte globulin induction, then tacrolimus and steroids for about 3 years.

Details on this clone: Its antigen is unknown.

The CDR3 runs to 14 residues. CDR1 and CDR2 from the germline V gene are SGHNT and YYREEE (reference sequence). V lost 2 bases, J lost 3 bases, and 12 bases lay in between. Profiling relied on immunoSEQ multiplex PCR, and the TCRdb table lists in-frame clones only, not all of them. The profile shows approximately 97,000 clones, 91% of them singletons. Whole-study results and caveats: Allograft clonal ratios (graft-versus-host to host-versus-graft) were high in patients who had graft-donor T cell macrochimerism.

This sequence was found in a human donor who was the organ donor for an intestinal transplant. Sequenced here: unstimulated CD4+ T cells sorted from spleen or lymph node cells, sampled before transplant. The chain carries TRBV5-4 and TRBJ2-7, with D perhaps TRBD1 (6 bases). The CDR3: CASSLPGQIYEQYF. The CDR3 coding sequence is TGTGCCAGCAGCTTACCGGGACAAATCTACGAGCAGTACTTC.